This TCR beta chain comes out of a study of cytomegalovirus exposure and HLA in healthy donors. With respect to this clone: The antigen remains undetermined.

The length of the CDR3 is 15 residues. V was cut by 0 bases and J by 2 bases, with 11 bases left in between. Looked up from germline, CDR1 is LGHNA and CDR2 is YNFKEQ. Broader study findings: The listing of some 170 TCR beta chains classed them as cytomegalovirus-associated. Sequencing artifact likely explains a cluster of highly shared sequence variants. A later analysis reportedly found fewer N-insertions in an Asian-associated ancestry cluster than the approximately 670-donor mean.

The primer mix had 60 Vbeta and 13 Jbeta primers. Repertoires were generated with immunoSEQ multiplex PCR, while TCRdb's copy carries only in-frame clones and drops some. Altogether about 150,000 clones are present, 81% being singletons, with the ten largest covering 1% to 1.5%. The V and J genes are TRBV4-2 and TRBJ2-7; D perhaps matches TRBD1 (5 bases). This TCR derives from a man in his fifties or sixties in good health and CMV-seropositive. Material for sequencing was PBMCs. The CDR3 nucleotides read TGTGCCAGCAGCCAAGAAAACAGGATAACCTACGAGCAGTACTTC. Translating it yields CASSQENRITYEQYF.